This T cell receptor beta chain was profiled in a study of graft-versus-host responses after intestinal transplantation. Study information: Following induction with anti-thymocyte globulin, all recipients were given tacrolimus and steroids for about three years.

Using immunoSEQ multiplex PCR, the repertoire was profiled, and TCRdb retains in-frame clones only, with some absent. The sample has approximately 11,000 clones, approximately 32% seen once. Sequenced material: alloreactive CD4+ T cells from a mixed lymphocyte reaction culture, taken before transplantation. Subset specified: CFSE-low proliferating T cells sorted from approximately six-day pre-transplant mixed lymphocyte reaction (GvH or HvG direction). The receptor's source is a human patient who was an organ donor for intestinal transplantation.

DNA for the CDR3: TGTGCCAGCAGCGTGCGCGCGGGGGGCGGCGAGCAGTACTTC. It yields the protein CASSVRAGGGEQYF. The chain couples TRBV9 to TRBJ2-7; 8 nucleotides align to TRBD2. V was clipped by 2 bases and J by 6 bases; unmatched bases: 7. The CDR3 runs 14 residues. CDR1 SGDLS and CDR2 YYNGEE come from the germline V gene.